The present entry profiles one T cell receptor (beta chain) with its context. The time point is: blood 2 weeks post-SBRT. As for treatment: 15 Gy SBRT to primary tumor, nephrectomy 4 weeks later. The data originate from a study of radiation and T cells in renal cell carcinoma. Libraries were prepared by immunoSEQ multiplex PCR; TCRdb keeps only in-frame clonotypes and omits some of them. The sample has 100,000 to 150,000 clones, 88% seen once. This CDR3 contains 15 residues. The germline CDR1 and CDR2 sequences are SGHRS and YFSETQ. Trimming took 0 bases from V and 1 from J, leaving 10 bases between them.

The source of this sequence is a woman aged 70 to 79 with renal cell carcinoma. The chain recombines TRBV5-1 with TRBJ1-1; D is possibly TRBD1 (6 bases). Sequencing used blood, obtained from a patient whose treatment included radiotherapy and nephrectomy. CDR3 DNA sequence: TGCGCCAGCAGCTTGGACCCGACAGGGAACACTGAAGCTTTCTTT. It yields the protein CASSLDPTGNTEAFF.